These T cell receptor beta chains were read from a single sample in a study of OX40 agonist ivuxolimab in advanced cancers. Method: immunoSEQ multiplex PCR; TCRdb's copy keeps in-frame clones and lacks some. The repertoire holds around 75,000 clones, with approximately 86% as singletons. Sample: CD4+ or CD8+ T cells sorted from blood, taken in a trial of the OX40 agonist ivuxolimab. These receptors were taken from an adult with an advanced solid tumor such as melanoma, head and neck, liver or kidney cancer. Each CDR3 is given with its conserved first and last residue. The D gene is left open where the match is weak. Size values are once, few and many counts, or a class for expanded clones, and some rows have none.

J | D | size | V | DNA | CDR3
TRBJ2-5 | NA | few | TRBV15 | TGTGCCACCAGCAGAGATCTGGCTATCAGGGGAGAGACCCAGTACTTC | CATSRDLAIRGETQYF
TRBJ2-2 | TRBD2 | NA | TRBV7-2 | TGCGCTAGCGGGGGGGCCTTCGGGACCGGGGAGCTGTTTTTT | CASGGAFGTGELFF
TRBJ2-3 | TRBD1 | NA | TRBV5-1 | TGCGCCAGCAGCGTAGGGACAGAAGATACGCAGTATTTT | CASSVGTEDTQYF
TRBJ1-1 | NA | NA | TRBV29-1 | TGCAGCGTTGAGCTAAGTGCCGGGACTGAAGCTTTCTTT | CSVELSAGTEAFF
TRBJ1-2 | TRBD1 | once | TRBV5-6 | TGTGCCAGCAGCCGGGACAGGGGGAACTATGGCTACACCTTC | CASSRDRGNYGYTF
TRBJ2-2 | NA | NA | TRBV28 | TGTGCCAGCAGACTAGACGCGAACACCGGGGAGCTGTTTTTT | CASRLDANTGELFF
TRBJ2-7 | NA | NA | TRBV10-3 | TGTGCCATCCGCGACTGGGACGGAGGTTACTACGAGCAGTACTTC | CAIRDWDGGYYEQYF
TRBJ2-5 | TRBD2 | NA | TRBV19 | TGTGCCAGTAGCAGACAGACTCCGGGACTAGCGGGAGCCGGGGGGACCCAGTACTTC | CASSRQTPGLAGAGGTQYF
TRBJ2-2 | NA | NA | TRBV28 | TGTGCCAGCGTTGCTAGGCACACCGGGGAGCTGTTTTTT | CASVARHTGELFF
TRBJ2-6 | TRBD1 | NA | TRBV11-2 | TGTGCCAGCAGCTTATGGGGGACAGGGTCTGGGGCCAACGTCCTGACTTTC | CASSLWGTGSGANVLTF
TRBJ1-5 | NA | NA | TRBV6-5 | TGTGCCAGCAGTTCGGTCTTTACGAACAATCAGCCCCAGCATTTT | CASSSVFTNNQPQHF
TRBJ1-3 | NA | NA | TRBV7-8 | TGTGCCAGCAGCTTAGGCGCCGGGAGCTCTGGAAACACCATATATTTT | CASSLGAGSSGNTIYF
TRBJ2-2 | NA | NA | TRBV6-1 | TGTGCCAGCAGTGAACCGAACACCGGGGAGCTGTTTTTT | CASSEPNTGELFF
TRBJ2-3 | NA | NA | TRBV29-1 | TGCAGCGTTGAAGGGAGCGGTACCACAGATACGCAGTATTTT | CSVEGSGTTDTQYF
TRBJ2-2 | NA | NA | TRBV4-3 | TGCGCCAGCAGCCAAGATTGGTACACCGGGGAGCTGTTTTTT | CASSQDWYTGELFF
TRBJ2-1 | NA | NA | TRBV21-1 | TGTGCCAGCAGCAAAGGGTGGGTTGATAATGAGCAGTTCTTC | CASSKGWVDNEQFF
TRBJ2-2 | NA | NA | TRBV9 | TGTGCCAGCAGCAATAAGAACACCGGGGAGCTGTTTTTT | CASSNKNTGELFF
TRBJ2-3 | NA | NA | TRBV5-1 | TGCGCCAGCAGCTTGGCCGCAGGCACAGATACGCAGTATTTT | CASSLAAGTDTQYF
TRBJ1-1 | NA | NA | TRBV15 | TGTGCCACCAGAAGACAGGCAGTGAACACTGAAGCTTTCTTT | CATRRQAVNTEAFF
TRBJ1-5 | NA | NA | TRBV6-1 | TGTGCCAGCAGTGAAGCCCAGGGGATCAATCAGCCCCAGCATTTT | CASSEAQGINQPQHF
TRBJ1-4 | NA | NA | TRBV28 | TGTGCCAGCAGTTTAGCCGGGTCAACTAATGAAAAACTGTTTTTT | CASSLAGSTNEKLFF
TRBJ1-2 | TRBD1 | NA | TRBV10-3 | TGTGCCATCAGTGATCAGGGGGCTAACTATGGCTACACCTTC | CAISDQGANYGYTF
TRBJ1-5 | NA | NA | TRBV6-1 | TGTGCCAGCAGCAACCGGGCCCCCCAGCATTTT | CASSNRAPQHF
TRBJ2-1 | NA | NA | TRBV2 | TGTGCCAGCAGTGCGGGACAAAATAATGAGCAGTTCTTC | CASSAGQNNEQFF